This TCR beta chain was sequenced during a study of immune cell composition in non-small cell lung cancer. Study-wide results and caveats: Clones >0.5% enriched in tumour were rarer in adenocarcinoma (approximately 33%) than squamous (roughly 75%). Squamous lung tumours showed higher top 10 clone scores and clonality than adenocarcinomas. TIL tumour reactivity correlated with maximal tumour-associated clone frequency in adenocarcinoma.

This clone has only a few counts. Its antigen is as yet unknown. The table came from immunoSEQ multiplex PCR; TCRdb's copy has only in-frame clones and leaves some out. The sample consists of 12,000 to 15,000 clones, approximately 70% of them appearing once. With V trimmed by 3 bases and J by 8 bases, 6 bases remained unmatched. CDR1 SGHVS and CDR2 FQNEAQ come from the germline V gene. The CDR3 has 13 amino acids. This TCR derives from a human donor with non-small cell lung cancer. The sequenced sample consisted of lung tumor tissue. This chain uses TRBV7-8 with TRBJ1-2, with 7 nucleotides matching TRBD1. DNA of the CDR3: TGTGCCAGCAGCTTCAGGACAGGAGGCGGCTACACCTTC. This encodes CASSFRTGGGYTF.